These T cell receptor beta chains were read from a single sample in a study of blood T cell repertoires in COVID-19. Clones were read by immunoSEQ multiplex PCR, and TCRdb kept only the in-frame ones, dropping some. Altogether around 220,000 clones are present, approximately 90% being singletons, with the ten largest covering less than 2.5%. Sequences were obtained from PBMCs or T cells enriched from blood (not recorded which). Receptor source: a woman aged 18 to 35 who had recovered from COVID-19. Each CDR3 is given with its conserved first and last residue.

CDR3 protein	J gene	V gene
CASSLDRRNTEAFF	TRBJ1-1	TRBV28
CASSSSGGAADTQYF	TRBJ2-3	TRBV7-2
CASSGDTTYGYTF	TRBJ1-2	TRBV5-4
CASSKSPGGGAGTGELFF	TRBJ2-2	TRBV7-2
CAISGQAYEQYF	TRBJ2-7	TRBV10-3
CASSSLAGGLYEQYF	TRBJ2-7	TRBV19
CASREGPDGYTF	TRBJ1-2	TRBV19
CASSPGGQINYGYTF	TRBJ1-2	TRBV9
CASRGRDRGPGTEAFF	TRBJ1-1	TRBV28
CASSQEQGARNEQFF	TRBJ2-1	TRBV14
CASSPMGASGNTIYF	TRBJ1-3	TRBV18
CASHSPRGASGAGQETQYF	TRBJ2-5	TRBV18
CASSPDATNEKLFF	TRBJ1-4	TRBV19
CASSRGQHLSGNTIYF	TRBJ1-3	TRBV7-3
CASSDSWTQYF	TRBJ2-3	TRBV12-3/TRBV12-4
CASRGSEKLFF	TRBJ1-4	TRBV19
CASSLQGRFLLNTEAFF	TRBJ1-1	TRBV11-3
CASSLGQNNQPQHF	TRBJ1-5	TRBV5-1
CASRRAVNTEAFF	TRBJ1-1	TRBV6-5
CASSVGVGDTIYF	TRBJ1-3	TRBV9
CASSVDPGQGAAAF	TRBJ1-2	TRBV5-1
CASSPNQPGVKETQYF	TRBJ2-5	TRBV7-2
CASSQVGQPQETQYF	TRBJ2-5	TRBV3-1/TRBV3-2
CASSLPGQGGGNEQFF	TRBJ2-1	TRBV28
CASSFRGTAFDNYNSPLHF	TRBJ1-6	TRBV7-8
CASRGDMNTEAFF	TRBJ1-1	TRBV27
CASSLLGFGELYEQYF	TRBJ2-7	TRBV27
CAIHPGQGVLGYTF	TRBJ1-2	TRBV5-4
CASSHDRLNTEAFF	TRBJ1-1	TRBV3-1/TRBV3-2
CASSQGGSSYNSPLHF	TRBJ1-6	TRBV18
CASSLGGGDIQQYF	TRBJ2-7	TRBV7-2
CASSYGTGSDNGYTF	TRBJ1-2	TRBV7-9
CASSLEAGKASGNTIYF	TRBJ1-3	TRBV5-1
CASSQVTLSYQPQHF	TRBJ1-5	TRBV18
CASSTPPGQRRKGFEELFF	TRBJ1-4	TRBV19
CASSQSRGSNQPQHF	TRBJ1-5	TRBV3-1/TRBV3-2
CASSLSGGQGVIYGYTF	TRBJ1-2	TRBV27
CASSVAETSGEEQFF	TRBJ2-1	TRBV9
CATRPGSEKHYGYTF	TRBJ1-2	TRBV15
CASSPGQVNYGYTF	TRBJ1-2	TRBV5-6
CASSPRDSGNTIYF	TRBJ1-3	TRBV7-8
CASSLGDGGTDTQYF	TRBJ2-3	TRBV7-7
CASSPTWPPPGSTLNEQFF	TRBJ2-1	TRBV28
CATQQLVGEDGYTF	TRBJ1-2	TRBV12-5
CASSPDGANEKLFF	TRBJ1-4	TRBV27
CASSIDSPTLRGTEAFF	TRBJ1-1	TRBV19
CASSSTSILNEQFF	TRBJ2-1	TRBV13